This T cell receptor beta chain appears in the sequencing data of a study of blood T cell repertoires in COVID-19. About the study: Recovery among Cohort 3 donors was established by two negative PCRs, clearance, or symptom resolution. T cells, B-cell-depleted T cells, or PBMCs supplied cDNA or gDNA.

Between the trimmed V and J ends, which lost 5 bases and 6 bases, there was a span of 14 bases. The CDR3 totals 14 residues. CDR1 is SGHDT and CDR2 is YYEEEE in the germline V gene. The assay was immunoSEQ multiplex PCR, and TCRdb's table has in-frame clones only and misses some. The sample consists of roughly 150,000 clones, under 90% of them appearing once. This chain joins TRBV5-6 and TRBJ2-2; tentative D call: TRBD1 (6 bases). Sequenced input: PBMCs or T cells enriched from blood (not recorded which). The TCR sequence derives from a man in his fifties or sixties in a cohort exposed to, infected with or recovered from COVID-19 (not recorded which). The CDR3 protein is CASSWGTGPGELFF. The CDR3 coding sequence is TGTGCCAGCAGTTGGGGTACAGGGCCCGGGGAGCTGTTTTTT.